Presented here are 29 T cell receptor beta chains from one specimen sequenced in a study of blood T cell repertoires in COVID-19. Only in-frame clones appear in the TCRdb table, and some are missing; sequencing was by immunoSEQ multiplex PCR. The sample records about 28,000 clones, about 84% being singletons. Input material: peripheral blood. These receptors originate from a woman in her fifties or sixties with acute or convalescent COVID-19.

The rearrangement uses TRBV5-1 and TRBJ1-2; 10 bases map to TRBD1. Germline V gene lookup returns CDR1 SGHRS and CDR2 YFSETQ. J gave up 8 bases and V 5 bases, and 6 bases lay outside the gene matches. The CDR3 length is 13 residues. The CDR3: CASRRDRGGGYTF. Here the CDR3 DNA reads TGCGCCAGCAGACGGGACAGGGGTGGCGGCTACACCTTC.

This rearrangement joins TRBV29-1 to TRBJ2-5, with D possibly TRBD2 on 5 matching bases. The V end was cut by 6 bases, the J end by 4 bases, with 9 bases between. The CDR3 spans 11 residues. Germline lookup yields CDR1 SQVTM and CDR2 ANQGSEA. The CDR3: CSVGRGETQYF. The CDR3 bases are TGCAGCGTAGGTCGGGGAGAGACCCAGTACTTC.

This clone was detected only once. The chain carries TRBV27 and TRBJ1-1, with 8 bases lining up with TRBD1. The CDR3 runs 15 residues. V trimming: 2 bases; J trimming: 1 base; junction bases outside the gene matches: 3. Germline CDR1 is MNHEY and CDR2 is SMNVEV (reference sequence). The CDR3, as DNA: TGTGCCAGCAGTTTACAGGGGGCGCGGAACACTGAAGCTTTCTTT. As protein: CASSLQGARNTEAFF.

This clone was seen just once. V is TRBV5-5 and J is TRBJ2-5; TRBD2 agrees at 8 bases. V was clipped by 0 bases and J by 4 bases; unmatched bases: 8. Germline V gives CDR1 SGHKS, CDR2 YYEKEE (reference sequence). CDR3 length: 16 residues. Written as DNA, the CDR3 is TGTGCCAGCAGCTTGGCGTCGGGGGGGCATCGAGAGACCCAGTACTTC. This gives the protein CASSLASGGHRETQYF.

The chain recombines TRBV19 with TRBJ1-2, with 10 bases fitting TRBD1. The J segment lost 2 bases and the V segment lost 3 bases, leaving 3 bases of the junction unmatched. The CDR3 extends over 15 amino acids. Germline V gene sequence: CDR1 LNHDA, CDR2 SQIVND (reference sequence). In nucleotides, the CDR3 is TGTGCCAGTAGTATGAGACAGGGGGCGAACTATGGCTACACCTTC. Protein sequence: CASSMRQGANYGYTF. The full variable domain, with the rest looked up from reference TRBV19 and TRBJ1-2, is DGGITQSPKYLFRKEGQNVTLSCEQNLNHDAMYWYRQDPGQGLRLIYYSQIVNDFQKGDIAEGYSVSREKKESFPLTVTSAQKNPTAFYLCASSMRQGANYGYTFGSGTRLTVV.

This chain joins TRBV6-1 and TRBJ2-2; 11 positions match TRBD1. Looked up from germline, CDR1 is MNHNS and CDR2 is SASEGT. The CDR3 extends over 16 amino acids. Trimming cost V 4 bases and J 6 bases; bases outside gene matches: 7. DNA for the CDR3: TGTGCCAGCAGTGGGGACCCGGGACAGGGGGCCGGGGAGCTGTTTTTT. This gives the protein CASSGDPGQGAGELFF.

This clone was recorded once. The CDR3 loop reads CASSLEGSLVGYTF. The CDR3 DNA sequence: TGCGCCAGCAGCTTGGAGGGCTCACTAGTGGGGTACACCTTC. The chain links TRBV5-1 to TRBJ1-2; the D is unclear. CDR3 length: 14 amino acids. With 0 bases removed from V and 11 bases from J, the gap between germline ends came to 17 bases. Germline V lookup: CDR1 SGHRS, CDR2 YFSETQ.

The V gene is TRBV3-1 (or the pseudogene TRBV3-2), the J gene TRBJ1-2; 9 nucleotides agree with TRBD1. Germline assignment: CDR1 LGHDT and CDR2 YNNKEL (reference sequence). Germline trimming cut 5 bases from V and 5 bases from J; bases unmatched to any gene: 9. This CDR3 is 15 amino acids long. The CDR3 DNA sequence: TGTGCCAGCAGCAGGCCCATGGGACAGGGATATGGCTACACCTTC. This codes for CASSRPMGQGYGYTF.

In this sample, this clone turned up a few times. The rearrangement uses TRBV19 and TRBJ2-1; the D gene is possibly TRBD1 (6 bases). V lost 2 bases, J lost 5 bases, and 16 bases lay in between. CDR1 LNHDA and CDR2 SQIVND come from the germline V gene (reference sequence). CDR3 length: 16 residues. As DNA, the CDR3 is TGTGCCAGTAGTATATATAGCCCGGGACAACACAATGAGCAGTTCTTC. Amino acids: CASSIYSPGQHNEQFF.

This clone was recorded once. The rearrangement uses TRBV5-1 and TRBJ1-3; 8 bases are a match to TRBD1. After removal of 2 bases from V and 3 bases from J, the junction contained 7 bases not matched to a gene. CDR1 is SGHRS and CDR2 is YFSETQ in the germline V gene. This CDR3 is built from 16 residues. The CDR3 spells CASSLNQGAFGNTIYF. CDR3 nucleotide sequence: TGCGCCAGCAGCTTAAACCAGGGGGCTTTTGGAAACACCATATATTTT.

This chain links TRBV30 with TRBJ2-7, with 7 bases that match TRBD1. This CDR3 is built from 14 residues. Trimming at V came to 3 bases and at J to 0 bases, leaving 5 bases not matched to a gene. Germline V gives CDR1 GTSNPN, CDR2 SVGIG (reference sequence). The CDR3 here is CAWSLGQISYEQYF. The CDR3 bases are TGTGCCTGGAGCCTGGGACAGATCTCCTACGAGCAGTACTTC.

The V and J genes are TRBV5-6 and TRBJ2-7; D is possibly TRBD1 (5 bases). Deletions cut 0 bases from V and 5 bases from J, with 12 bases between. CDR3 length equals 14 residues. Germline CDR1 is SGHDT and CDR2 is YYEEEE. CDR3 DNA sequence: TGTGCCAGCAGCTTGGTAGCAGGGATCCACGAGCAGTACTTC. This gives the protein CASSLVAGIHEQYF.

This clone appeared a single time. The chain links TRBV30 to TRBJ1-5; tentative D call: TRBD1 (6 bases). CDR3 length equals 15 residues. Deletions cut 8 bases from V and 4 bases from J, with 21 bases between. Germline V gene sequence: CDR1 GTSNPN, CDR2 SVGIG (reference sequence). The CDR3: CAVGGEPGPNQPQHF. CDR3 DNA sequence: TGTGCCGTAGGGGGGGAGCCGGGCCCTAATCAGCCCCAGCATTTT.

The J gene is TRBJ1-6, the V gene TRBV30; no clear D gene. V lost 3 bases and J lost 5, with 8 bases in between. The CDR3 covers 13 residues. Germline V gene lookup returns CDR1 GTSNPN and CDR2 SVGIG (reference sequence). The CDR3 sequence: CAWRQANNSPLHF. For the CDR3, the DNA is TGTGCCTGGAGGCAGGCCAATAATTCACCCCTCCACTTT.

For the CDR3, the DNA is TGTGCCAGCAGCCTACAGGACGGCACTGAAGCTTTCTTT. Amino acid sequence: CASSLQDGTEAFF. This sequence joins TRBV27 and TRBJ1-1, with D possibly matching TRBD1 (5 bases). Germline CDR1 MNHEY, CDR2 SMNVEV (reference sequence). This CDR3 comprises 13 residues. Trimming removed 6 bases from V and 4 bases from J, with 12 bases in between.

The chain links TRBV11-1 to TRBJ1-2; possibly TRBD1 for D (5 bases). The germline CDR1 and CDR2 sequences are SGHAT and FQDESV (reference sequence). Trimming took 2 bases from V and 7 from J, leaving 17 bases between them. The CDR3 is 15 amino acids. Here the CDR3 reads CASSLTQGGLGGYTF. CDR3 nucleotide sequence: TGTGCCAGCAGCTTAACCCAGGGAGGCTTGGGTGGCTACACCTTC.

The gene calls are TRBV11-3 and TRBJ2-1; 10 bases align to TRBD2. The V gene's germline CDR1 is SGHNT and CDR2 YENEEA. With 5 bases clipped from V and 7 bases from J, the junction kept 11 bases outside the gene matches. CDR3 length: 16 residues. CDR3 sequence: CASSPLSGGAWNEQFF. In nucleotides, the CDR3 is TGTGCCAGCAGCCCCCTAAGCGGGGGGGCGTGGAATGAGCAGTTCTTC.

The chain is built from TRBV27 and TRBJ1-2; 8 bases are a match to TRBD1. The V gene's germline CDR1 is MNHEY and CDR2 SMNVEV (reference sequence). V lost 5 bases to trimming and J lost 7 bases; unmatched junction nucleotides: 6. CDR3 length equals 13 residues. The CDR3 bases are TGTGCCAGCAGTCCTCAGGGGGCGGGTGGCTACACCTTC. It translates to CASSPQGAGGYTF.

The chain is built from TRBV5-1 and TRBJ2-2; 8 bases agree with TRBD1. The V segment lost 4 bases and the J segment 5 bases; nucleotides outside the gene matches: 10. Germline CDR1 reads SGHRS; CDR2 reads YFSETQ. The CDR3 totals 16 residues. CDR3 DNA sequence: TGCGCCAGCAGCCTGTCCCGTACAGGGGGAACCGGGGAGCTGTTTTTT. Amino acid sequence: CASSLSRTGGTGELFF.

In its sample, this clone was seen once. The CDR3 coding sequence is TGTGCCTGGAGTCGTAAGGGTATCGGGGGGTACGAGCAGTACTTC. This translates into CAWSRKGIGGYEQYF. The V call is TRBV30, the J call TRBJ2-7, with 7 bases that match TRBD2. Trimming took 2 bases from V and 4 from J; bases not matched to a gene: 11. The CDR3 runs 15 residues. Germline V CDR1 and CDR2: GTSNPN, SVGIG (reference sequence).

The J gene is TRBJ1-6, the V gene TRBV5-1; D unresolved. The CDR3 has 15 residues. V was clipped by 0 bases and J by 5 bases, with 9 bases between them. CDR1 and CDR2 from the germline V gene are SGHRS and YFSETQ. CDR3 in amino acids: CASSLVGSNNSPLHF. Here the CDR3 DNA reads TGCGCCAGCAGCTTGGTCGGGTCTAATAATTCACCCCTCCACTTT.

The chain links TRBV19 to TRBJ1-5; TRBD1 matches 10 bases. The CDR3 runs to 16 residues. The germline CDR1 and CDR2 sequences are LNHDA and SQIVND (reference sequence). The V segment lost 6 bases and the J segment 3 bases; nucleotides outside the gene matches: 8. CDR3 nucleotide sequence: TGTGCCAGTAGCCCCGGGACAGGGGCCGACAATCAGCCCCAGCATTTT. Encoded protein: CASSPGTGADNQPQHF. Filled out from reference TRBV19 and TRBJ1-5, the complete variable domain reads DGGITQSPKYLFRKEGQNVTLSCEQNLNHDAMYWYRQDPGQGLRLIYYSQIVNDFQKGDIAEGYSVSREKKESFPLTVTSAQKNPTAFYLCASSPGTGADNQPQHFGDGTRLSIL.

CDR3 loop: CASSLPGQEAFF. The DNA of the CDR3 is TGTGCCAGCAGCTTACCGGGACAGGAAGCTTTCTTT. The J gene is TRBJ1-1, the V gene TRBV7-3; 7 positions agree with TRBD1. The CDR3 consists of 12 residues. Trimming at V came to 2 bases and at J to 8 bases, leaving 2 bases not matched to a gene. Germline V gene lookup returns CDR1 SGHTA and CDR2 FQGTGA.

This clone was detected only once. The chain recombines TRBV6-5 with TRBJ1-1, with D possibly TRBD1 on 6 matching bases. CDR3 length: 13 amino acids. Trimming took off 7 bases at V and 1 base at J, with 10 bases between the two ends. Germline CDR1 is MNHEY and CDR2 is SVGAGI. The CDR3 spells CASTQGGNTEAFF. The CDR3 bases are TGTGCCAGCACCCAAGGGGGGAACACTGAAGCTTTCTTT.

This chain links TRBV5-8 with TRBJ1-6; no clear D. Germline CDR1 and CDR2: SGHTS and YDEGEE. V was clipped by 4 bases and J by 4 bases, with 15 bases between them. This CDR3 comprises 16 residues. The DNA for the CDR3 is TGTGCCAGCAGCCCACCTCGGACGGGGTATAATTCACCCCTCCACTTT. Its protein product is CASSPPRTGYNSPLHF.

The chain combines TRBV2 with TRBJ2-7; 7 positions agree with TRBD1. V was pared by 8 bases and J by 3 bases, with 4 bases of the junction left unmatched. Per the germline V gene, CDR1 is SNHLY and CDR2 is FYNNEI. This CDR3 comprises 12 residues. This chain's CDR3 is CASATGVYEQYF. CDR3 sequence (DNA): TGTGCCAGCGCTACAGGGGTCTACGAGCAGTACTTC.

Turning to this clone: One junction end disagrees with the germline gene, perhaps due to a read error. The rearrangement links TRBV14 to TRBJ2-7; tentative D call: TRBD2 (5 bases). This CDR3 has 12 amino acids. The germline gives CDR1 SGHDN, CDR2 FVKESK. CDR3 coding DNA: TGTGCCAGCAGCCAAGTGGAGGTTTGGCTGGCCTTC. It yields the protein CASSQVEVWLAF.

CDR3 loop: CASSGPGQGADGYTF. The CDR3 coding sequence is TGTGCCAGCAGCGGGCCGGGACAGGGCGCAGACGGCTACACCTTC. V is TRBV5-6 and J is TRBJ1-2; 9 bases line up with TRBD1. Germline CDR1 and CDR2: SGHDT and YYEEEE. CDR3 length: 15 residues. J lost 8 bases, V lost 4 bases, and 12 bases had no gene match.

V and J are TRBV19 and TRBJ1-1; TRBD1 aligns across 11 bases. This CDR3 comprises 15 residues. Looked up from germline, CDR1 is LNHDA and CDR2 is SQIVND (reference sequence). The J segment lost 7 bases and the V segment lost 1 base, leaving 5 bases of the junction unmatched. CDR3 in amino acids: CASSIGTGGGSEAFF. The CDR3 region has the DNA TGTGCCAGTAGTATAGGGACAGGGGGCGGAAGTGAAGCTTTCTTT.